This T cell receptor (beta chain) was found in a study of blood T cell repertoires in COVID-19 (dated by TCRdb to the early 2020s). Regarding the complete study: Samples covering the acute and convalescent phases of COVID-19 were provided by collaborators in the United States, Italy and Spain. HLA class I and class II types, where available, came from metadata supplied by the sample provider rather than from assay-based typing. A de-identified subject ID, COVID-19 status, age in years and sex were almost always included in the sample metadata. The repertoires were released in a freely available public database meant as a resource for research on the immune response to SARS-CoV-2. Deeply sampled blood TCRbeta repertoires from subjects exposed to, actively infected with, or recovered from COVID-19 were included in the dataset. The material from the prospective study consisted of cDNA or gDNA derived from T cells, B-cell-depleted T cells, or PBMCs. The samples were drawn from the first 160 participants of the ongoing ImmuneRACE study and from more than 1,000 subjects provided by 6 global collaborators.

The collaborating institutions used their own protocols to collect whole blood in K2EDTA tubes. For TCRbeta analysis, collaborator samples were shipped as frozen whole blood, as isolated PBMCs, or as DNA extracted from either sample type. TCRbeta CDR3 regions were amplified from genomic DNA by means of the immunoSEQ Assay, a bias-controlled multiplex PCR. Under the source paper's analysis protocol: The number of nucleated cells in each sample was estimated by amplification of reference gene primers within the assay. Sequence reads were collapsed and filtered to measure the absolute abundance of every unique TCRbeta CDR3 rearrangement. For each sample, productive Simpson clonality was calculated as the square root of Simpson's diversity index across productive rearrangements. The clones in this table, taken by TCRdb from immuneACCESS, are in-frame only. Not every clone is retained; where verified, under half of the shortfall comes from an unresolved V gene, and the cause of the rest is unknown. The V and J calls and clone size were taken over from that table, and D and trimming were inferred from the DNA. The sample profile shows approximately 400,000 clones; more than 70% of them were found once. In total, the top ten clones hold 0.95% to 1.5% of the sample.

Worth noting for this clone: Its target antigen remains unknown. One base away there is no much larger clone; base qualities are not given.

The paper's findings and limits, for the study overall: The amount of clinical and demographic metadata varied by source and participant and was provided uncurated.

Relative to germline, V is missing 1 base and J is missing 1 base, with 1 base of the junction outside any gene match. Inclusive of the bounding cysteine and phenylalanine, the CDR3 is 14 residues long. Only the CDR3 part of the read is kept: 42 bases, read in frame from the first base. CDR1 and CDR2, per the germline V gene (reference sequence), are MNHEY and SMNVEV. The rearranged segments are TRBV27 and TRBJ2-7; TRBD2 fits 7 bases in the junction. The sequenced material came from peripheral blood. The TCR was taken from a man aged 40-49 years with acute or convalescent COVID-19. The sequenced DNA: TGTGCCAGCAGTTTATGGGGGGGATCCTACGAGCAGTACTTC. This encodes CASSLWGGSYEQYF.